This section outlines one T cell receptor beta chain sequence together with its context. V shed 4 bases and J shed 4 bases, with 13 bases lying between them. This CDR3 spans 15 amino acids. Germline V CDR1 and CDR2: SGHTA, FQGNSA. This sample is part of a study of blood T cell repertoires in COVID-19. This table comes from immunoSEQ multiplex PCR, and its TCRdb copy is limited to in-frame clones, with some not included. The sample includes around 76,000 clones, about 70% seen only once; the top ten take approximately 29%. The sequenced sample was peripheral blood. This TCR was sampled from a woman aged 80 or over with active or convalescent COVID-19. This chain uses TRBV7-2 with TRBJ1-4; possible D gene TRBD1, 5 bases. The CDR3 loop reads CASSSRGQSNEKLFF. CDR3 DNA sequence: TGTGCCAGCAGCTCAAGAGGACAAAGTAATGAAAAACTGTTTTTT.